A selection of T cell receptor beta chains follows, all from one sample in a study of cytomegalovirus exposure and HLA in healthy donors. The assay was immunoSEQ multiplex PCR, and TCRdb's table has in-frame clones only and misses some. The data contain roughly 190,000 clones, around 87% of them singletons. Sequencing was carried out using PBMCs. These receptors were collected from a woman aged 18-29 years in good health and CMV-seronegative. CDR3s include the opening cysteine and the closing phenylalanine or tryptophan. Each record gives: clone size, J gene, V gene, D gene, CDR3 DNA, CDR3 protein. A D gene is named only where the DNA matches it firmly. Size is stated for part of the rows, as once, few or many counts, or as a class when the clone is expanded.

.,TRBJ2-5,TRBV9,TRBD2,TGTGCCAGCAGCGCCGGACTAGCGGGGGTAGAGACCCAGTACTTC,CASSAGLAGVETQYF
.,TRBJ1-2,TRBV30,.,TGTGCCTGGAGTTCAGGGAACTCTTATGGCTACACCTTC,CAWSSGNSYGYTF
once,TRBJ1-2,TRBV7-2,.,TGTGCCAGCAGCTCCCCTGGGCTAAACTATGGCTACACCTTC,CASSSPGLNYGYTF
.,TRBJ2-3,TRBV5-1,.,TGCGCCAGCAGCTTGGGTGGATCCAGGGCAGATACGCAGTATTTT,CASSLGGSRADTQYF
.,TRBJ2-1,TRBV5-4,TRBD2,TGTGCCAGCAGCTCCAACCCTAGCGGGGGATACAATGAGCAGTTCTTC,CASSSNPSGGYNEQFF
.,TRBJ2-2,TRBV11-3,TRBD2,TGTGCCAGCAGCTTAGCTGGGACTAGCGCGAACACCGGGGAGCTGTTTTTT,CASSLAGTSANTGELFF
.,TRBJ1-5,TRBV7-5,.,TGTGTCAGAAGCTTAGCCCTAGGGGGGGGGCTCGCGGAACCCCAGCATTTT,CVRSLALGGGLAEPQHF
.,TRBJ2-5,TRBV6-1,TRBD1,TGTGCCAGCAGGACTGGACAGGGAATTATAGAGACCCAGTACTTC,CASRTGQGIIETQYF
.,TRBJ2-7,TRBV4-2,TRBD2,TGTGCCAGCAGCCAAGATCGAGGGGCTAGCGGGGGTCTCGAGCAGTACTTC,CASSQDRGASGGLEQYF
.,TRBJ2-1,TRBV4-1,TRBD1,TGCGCCAGCAGCCCTCCCCCCGGGACAGGGAATTCCAATGAGCAGTTCTTC,CASSPPPGTGNSNEQFF
.,TRBJ1-1,TRBV6-1,.,TGTGCCAGCAGTCGAGAACAGGGTTATGAAACTTTCTTT,CASSREQGYETFF
.,TRBJ1-2,TRBV29-1,.,TGCAGCGTTGAAGGGGGGGCTAACTATGGCTACACCTTC,CSVEGGANYGYTF
.,TRBJ2-7,TRBV6-5,.,TGTGCCAGCAGGCCGGGACAAAACTACGAGCAGTACTTC,CASRPGQNYEQYF
.,TRBJ1-2,TRBV30,.,TGTGCCTGGAGTGTACTGGGGAGCTATGGCTACACCTTC,CAWSVLGSYGYTF
.,TRBJ2-5,TRBV23-1,.,TGCGCCAGCAGTCAACAGGATAGCCAAGAGACCCAGTACTTC,CASSQQDSQETQYF
few,TRBJ2-4,TRBV5-6,TRBD1,TGTGCCAGCAGCCCAGCCAGGGGGCTGGCCATAAACATTCAGTACTTC,CASSPARGLAINIQYF
once,TRBJ2-3,TRBV10-1,TRBD2,TGCGCCAGCAGTCCAAAGCCAACTAGCGGGAACACAGATACGCAGTATTTT,CASSPKPTSGNTDTQYF
.,TRBJ1-1,TRBV5-1,TRBD1,TGCGCCAGCAGCTTAAGCAGGGGGCTGGACACTGAAGCTTTCTTT,CASSLSRGLDTEAFF
.,TRBJ2-5,TRBV6-5,.,TGTGCCAGCAGTTACTCGGGCAGGGGAGAGACCCAGTACTTC,CASSYSGRGETQYF
.,TRBJ1-5,TRBV20-1,.,TGCAGTGCTGGGGCCGGGCGGCCCCAGCATTTT,CSAGAGRPQHF
.,TRBJ1-4,TRBV27,.,TGTGCCAGCAGTCCCCAGGGAACTAATGAAAAACTGTTTTTT,CASSPQGTNEKLFF
.,TRBJ2-7,TRBV11-2,TRBD2,TGTGCCAGCAGCTTAGAGCAGGCGGGAGGGGATTACGAGCAGTACTTC,CASSLEQAGGDYEQYF
few,TRBJ1-1,TRBV2,.,TGTGCCAGCAGTGAAAGGCAGGGGCGGCCAGTGAACACTGAAGCTTTCTTT,CASSERQGRPVNTEAFF
.,TRBJ2-5,TRBV7-7,TRBD1,TGTGCTAGCAGCCTCTGGGACAGGGAGGAAGAGACCCAGTACTTC,CASSLWDREEETQYF
.,TRBJ2-7,TRBV6-1,TRBD2,TGTGCCAGCATCCTAGCGGGGGGCTACGAGCAGTACTTC,CASILAGGYEQYF
.,TRBJ2-1,TRBV7-9,TRBD2,TGTGCCAGCAGCCCAGGGTGGGGACTAGCCGGCAATGAGCAGTTCTTC,CASSPGWGLAGNEQFF
.,TRBJ2-3,TRBV29-1,TRBD2,TGCAGCGTTCGAGAGGCAGCGGGAGGAACAGATACGCAGTATTTT,CSVREAAGGTDTQYF
few,TRBJ1-1,TRBV6-1,.,TGTGCCAGCAGTGTGAATGGGCAGGCTGAAGCTTTCTTT,CASSVNGQAEAFF
.,TRBJ2-1,TRBV27,.,TGTGCCAGCAGTTTTAACGGACCAGGGGAGCAGTTCTTC,CASSFNGPGEQFF
.,TRBJ2-1,TRBV10-3,TRBD2,TGTGCCATCCAGAGGGGGACTAGCGGGAGCTTCAATGAGCAGTTCTTC,CAIQRGTSGSFNEQFF
.,TRBJ1-2,TRBV27,TRBD1,TGTGCCAGCAGTTACGTAGGGGGCACGGGTGGCTACACCTTC,CASSYVGGTGGYTF